This entry describes one T cell receptor (beta chain). Its antigen is undetermined. Looked up from germline, CDR1 is DFQATT and CDR2 is SNEGSKA (reference sequence). CDR3 length: 13 residues. The junction had 7 bases not matched to a gene; V was cut back by 7 bases and J by 4 bases. Amplification of TCR beta CDR3 regions was performed using RNA transcripts as template. HTBI primers were employed in a first-round RT-PCR of the TCR CDR3. TCRdb called the multiplex PCR reads again in MiXCR, with one record for every CDR3 protein. The top ten clones hold over 15% of a sample with under 750,000 distinct CDR3 sequences, around 19% of them seen once. The record originates from a study of T cells in Graves' hyperthyroidism and ophthalmopathy. Overall study: The blood sample was taken at first diagnosis, before treatment began. Study findings and constraints: Appearing also in blood were most of the thyroid clonotypes expanded above 0.001. A 13 V-J model separated ophthalmopathy from stable hyperthyroidism. The model anticipated ophthalmopathy a median about six months pre-onset.

The rearrangement links TRBV20-1 to TRBJ1-2; 9 bases align to TRBD1. Input material: blood. The TCR was taken from a woman between 45 and 60 years old with Graves' hyperthyroidism that later progressed to Graves' ophthalmopathy. CDR3 sequence (DNA): TGCAGTGTATGGGACAGGGAGGGCTATGGCTACACCTTC. It specifies CSVWDREGYGYTF.